This TCR beta chain was captured by sequencing in a study of blood T cell repertoires in COVID-19. This CDR3 has 15 amino acids. With 1 base removed from V and 6 bases from J, the gap between germline ends came to 16 bases. Looked up from germline, CDR1 is SGHTA and CDR2 is FQGNSA. Assay used: immunoSEQ multiplex PCR; TCRdb lists only in-frame clones, some missing. Of over 45,000 clones listed, roughly 87% are singletons. The chain employs TRBV7-2 and TRBJ2-7, with D perhaps matching TRBD2 (6 bases). This clonotype was sampled from a man at least 80 years old in a cohort sampled during active COVID-19. The sequenced sample consisted of peripheral blood. This CDR3 is CASSLVEAGGVEQYF. The CDR3 DNA sequence: TGTGCCAGCAGCTTAGTTGAGGCAGGCGGGGTCGAGCAGTACTTC.